This record looks at one T cell receptor beta chain sequence and its context. These data are taken from a study of blood T cell repertoires in COVID-19. About the research overall: Whether acute or convalescent, the COVID-19 samples came from the United States, Italy and Spain. T cells, B-cell-depleted T cells, or PBMCs supplied cDNA or gDNA.

Profiled with immunoSEQ multiplex PCR; TCRdb holds only in-frame clones, not every one. The sample includes roughly 40,000 clones, nearly 90% of them seen just once. The V gene's germline CDR1 is LNHDA and CDR2 SQIVND (reference sequence). This CDR3 has 15 residues. With V trimmed by 5 bases and J by 5 bases, 6 bases remained unmatched. The chain joins TRBV19 to TRBJ2-5, with 12 positions matching TRBD2. The sequencing sample was made of peripheral blood. This TCR was recovered from a human donor in a cohort sampled during active COVID-19. The CDR3 here is CASSSLAGGRETQYF. CDR3 nucleotide sequence: TGTGCCAGTAGTTCACTAGCGGGGGGCCGGGAGACCCAGTACTTC.